The clone carrying this TCR beta chain was observed a handful of times. Its cognate antigen is unknown. The sample's time point: pre-sensitization, week 0. Stated treatment: therapeutic diphenylcyclopropenone sensitization with weekly scalp DPC. The study used a library that attached unique molecular identifiers to individual cDNA molecules. Each CDR3 protein gets one entry after TCRdb re-called the RACE reads with MiXCR. The sample has about 350,000 distinct CDR3 sequences; over 5% are singletons. V lost 6 bases, J lost 3 bases, and 17 bases lay in between. This CDR3 has 16 residues. Germline V CDR1 and CDR2: MDHEN, SYDVKM. This record belongs to a study of human T cells and chemical hapten exposure. Study-level points and caveats: There was no change with DPC sensitization in TCRs above 1 in 1000 frequency.

The receptor was isolated from a woman aged 18-35 years with alopecia areata. Some clones in this sample may be carry-over from other donors' samples. The source was whole blood, collected in connection with sensitization to the hapten diphenylcyclopropenone (DPC). The chain carries TRBV28 and TRBJ2-2; no definite D call. The CDR3 region is CASSPTNAPHTGELFF. The CDR3, as DNA: TGTGCCAGCAGCCCGACCAACGCCCCCCACACCGGGGAGCTGTTTTTT.